The 18 T cell receptor beta chains listed next were all sequenced from one sample in a study of CD8+CD57+ T cells in acquired aplastic anemia. Template material for TCR beta VDJ and CDR3 profiling consisted of genomic DNA. One entry per CDR3 protein, called by TCRdb with MiXCR from the reads. The sample holds about 200,000 distinct CDR3 sequences; 30% to 35% are singletons and the top ten take around 1.1%. Sample: sorted CD4+, CD8+, or CD8+CD57+ T cells (not recorded which) from PBMCs. These receptor sequences come from a human donor in good health, serving as a control.

The chain joins TRBV14 to TRBJ1-1; 10 nucleotides agree with TRBD1. CDR3 length: 15 residues. Germline V gene data show CDR1 as SGHDN and CDR2 as FVKESK. V gave up 4 bases and J gave up 11 bases; unmatched junction bases: 13. CDR3 sequence: CASSPWVGQGIGAFF. The CDR3 DNA is TGTGCCAGCAGCCCCTGGGTGGGACAGGGGATAGGCGCTTTCTTT.

A remark on this clonotype: Germline is not matched at one junction end, which may reflect a read error. The CDR3 sequence is CASSQDPGRSPLHF. The CDR3 coding sequence is TGCGCCAGCAGCCAAGACCCGGGACGGTCACCCCTCCACTTT. This chain joins TRBV7-9 and TRBJ1-6; possible D gene TRBD1, 5 bases. CDR1 is SEHNR, CDR2 FQNEAQ, per germline (reference sequence). CDR3 length equals 14 residues.

This clonotype turned up a few times. The rearrangement links TRBV7-1 to TRBJ2-1, with D tentatively TRBD1 or TRBD2 (5 bases each). TRBV7-1 is an ORF; its function is uncertain. The CDR3 is 18 amino acids. V was shortened by 3 bases and J by 7 bases, with 25 bases between the two germline ends. The CDR3 is CASSSYRPGTRVGNEQFF. The CDR3 DNA reads as TGTGCCAGCAGCTCTTACAGACCCGGGACCCGGGTAGGAAATGAGCAGTTCTTC.

Worth noting for this clonotype: One end of the junction is discordant with germline, which a read error may explain. This chain links TRBV2 with TRBJ2-2; D might be TRBD2 (6 bases). CDR3 length: 16 residues. CDR1 and CDR2 from the germline V gene are SNHLY and FYNNEI. The CDR3 sequence: CASSESAERATGELSF. The CDR3 DNA sequence: TGTGCCAGCAGTGAGAGCGCCGAGCGGGCCACCGGGGAGCTGTCTTTT.

In regard to this clonotype: One junction end disagrees with the germline gene, perhaps due to a read error. The rearrangement uses TRBV7-2 and TRBJ2-7; TRBD1 matches 7 bases. Germline V gene sequence: CDR1 SGHTA, CDR2 FQGNSA. This CDR3 region has 14 residues. CDR3 region: CASSWGQTSYKQYF. The CDR3 bases are TGTGCCAGCAGCTGGGGACAGACAAGCTACAAGCAGTACTTC. Looking up the rest from reference TRBV7-2 and TRBJ2-7 gives the full variable domain: GAGVSQSPSNKVTEKGKDVELRCDPISGHTALYWYRQSLGQGLEFLIYFQGNSAPDKSGLPSDRFSAERTGGSVSTLTIQRTQQEDSAVYLCASSWGQTSYKQYFGPGTRLTVT.

The chain carries TRBV30 and TRBJ1-1; TRBD1 aligns across 8 bases. J lost 9 bases, V lost 3 bases, and 6 bases had no gene match. The CDR3 is 12 residues long. CDR1 and CDR2 (germline): GTSNPN, SVGIG (reference sequence). CDR3 sequence: CAWSPRTGQAFF. The CDR3 region has the DNA TGTGCCTGGAGCCCAAGGACAGGGCAAGCTTTCTTT.

The gene calls are TRBV20-1 and TRBJ2-3, with D perhaps matching TRBD2 (6 bases). This CDR3 comprises 17 residues. The germline V gene encodes CDR1 DFQATT and CDR2 SNEGSKA (reference sequence). Trimming pared 3 bases from V and 6 bases from J, leaving 25 bases between. The CDR3 DNA follows: TGCAGTGCTAGGAATAGTTTGGCTCGGCGGGGTCGGGATACGCAGTATTTT. Amino acid sequence: CSARNSLARRGRDTQYF.

The table lists this clonotype with many counts. This chain joins TRBV7-3 and TRBJ1-6, with unresolved D. Germline lookup yields CDR1 SGHTA and CDR2 FQGTGA. This CDR3 is built from 13 residues. With 5 bases removed from V and 7 bases from J, the gap between germline ends came to 9 bases. CDR3 DNA: TGTGCCAGCAGCGAGTTCCCCAATTCACCCCTCCACTTT. It is translated as CASSEFPNSPLHF.

About this clonotype: This may stem from a read error, because a much larger clone lies one nucleotide away. The CDR3 end shows no conserved phenylalanine or tryptophan, and so a read error is likely. The J gene is TRBJ1-2, the V gene TRBV25-1, with 7 bases identical to TRBD1. The germline gives CDR1 MGHDK, CDR2 SYGVNS. The CDR3 length is 17 residues. The V segment lost 6 bases and the J segment 3 bases; nucleotides outside the gene matches: 16. CDR3 amino acids: CASSRDRVGLKHYGYTY. The CDR3 nucleotides read TGTGCCAGCAGCCGCGACAGGGTGGGACTTAAACACTATGGCTACACCTAC.

This sequence joins TRBV15 and TRBJ1-2; possible D gene TRBD1, 6 bases. The CDR3 extends over 17 amino acids. CDR1 LNHNV and CDR2 YYDKDF come from the germline V gene (reference sequence). The V gene lost 5 bases and the J gene lost 2 bases, with 21 bases spanning the gap. This chain's CDR3 is CATSRGPSGQTNYGYTF. CDR3 DNA: TGTGCCACCAGCCGAGGTCCCTCAGGACAGACGAACTATGGCTACACCTTC.

This clonotype occurred a few times. The chain links TRBV30 to TRBJ2-7; a weak D match, TRBD1 (5 bases). Germline V gene data show CDR1 as GTSNPN and CDR2 as SVGIG (reference sequence). The CDR3 has 12 amino acids. The ends were cut back, 5 bases at V and 0 bases at J, with 8 bases in the middle. The CDR3 is CAWETASYEQYF. CDR3 in DNA: TGTGCCTGGGAGACAGCCTCCTACGAGCAGTACTTC.

This clonotype was picked up many times. This chain joins TRBV7-2 and TRBJ1-1; no reliable D call. The V end was cut by 7 bases, the J end by 1 base, with 10 bases between. The length of the CDR3 is 13 residues. Germline CDR1 SGHTA, CDR2 FQGNSA. CDR3 amino acids: CASTPMGNTEAFF. As DNA, the CDR3 is TGTGCCAGCACCCCGATGGGGAACACTGAAGCTTTCTTT. The full variable domain, rest sourced from reference TRBV7-2 and TRBJ1-1, is GAGVSQSPSNKVTEKGKDVELRCDPISGHTALYWYRQSLGQGLEFLIYFQGNSAPDKSGLPSDRFSAERTGGSVSTLTIQRTQQEDSAVYLCASTPMGNTEAFFGQGTRLTVV.

This rearrangement joins TRBV19 to TRBJ1-2, with D perhaps matching TRBD1 (5 bases). Germline V CDR1 and CDR2: LNHDA, SQIVND (reference sequence). This CDR3 comprises 17 residues. Trimming took 1 base from V and 2 from J, leaving 17 bases between them. The CDR3 reads CASSIVTSVGGNYGYTF. Here the CDR3 DNA reads TGTGCCAGTAGTATAGTTACCTCGGTTGGGGGAAACTATGGCTACACCTTC.

In this sample, this clonotype turned up many times. This rearrangement joins TRBV24-1 to TRBJ2-7; tentatively, D is TRBD1 (5 bases). The CDR3 runs 13 residues. The ends were cut back, 3 bases at V and 7 bases at J, with 12 bases in the middle. CDR1 and CDR2 from the germline V gene are KGHDR and SFDVKD. CDR3 DNA: TGTGCCACCAGTGATAGGACACGGCGGGAGCAGTACTTC. Its protein product is CATSDRTRREQYF.

This clonotype was seen many times. The chain is built from TRBV12-3 or TRBV12-4 and TRBJ1-1; D uncertain. The CDR3 contains 12 residues. Trimming stripped 0 bases from V and 10 bases from J, with 9 bases between. CDR3 in DNA: TGTGCCAGCAGTTTAGCGCAGTCAGTAGCTTTCTTT. Translation gives CASSLAQSVAFF.

V is TRBV20-1 and J is TRBJ1-6, with 8 positions matching TRBD1. This CDR3 has 12 residues. In germline, CDR1 is DFQATT, CDR2 SNEGSKA (reference sequence). With V trimmed by 3 bases and J by 10 bases, 2 bases remained unmatched. The CDR3 loop reads CSASAGGSPLHF. In DNA, the CDR3 is TGCAGTGCTAGCGCAGGGGGCTCACCCCTCCACTTT.

In regard to this clonotype: This may stem from a read error, because a much larger clone lies one nucleotide away. This rearrangement joins TRBV11-2 to TRBJ2-7, with 7 bases that match TRBD1. The CDR3 length is 14 residues. Germline V gene data show CDR1 as SGHAT and CDR2 as FQNNGV. Unmatched junction bases numbered 6, after V lost 5 bases and J lost 2 bases. The CDR3 DNA reads TGTGCCAGCAGCGCAACGGGACAGACCTACGAGCAGTACTTC. Translated: CASSATGQTYEQYF.

This clonotype has more than one count but fewer than ten. The rearrangement uses TRBV7-2 and TRBJ2-2; D is possibly TRBD1 (5 bases). CDR1 and CDR2 (germline): SGHTA, FQGNSA. This CDR3 is built from 14 residues. Deletions cut 6 bases from V and 2 bases from J, with 10 bases between. The CDR3 DNA reads as TGTGCCAGCAGACTCGACAGAAACACCGGGGAGCTGTTTTTT. This encodes CASRLDRNTGELFF.